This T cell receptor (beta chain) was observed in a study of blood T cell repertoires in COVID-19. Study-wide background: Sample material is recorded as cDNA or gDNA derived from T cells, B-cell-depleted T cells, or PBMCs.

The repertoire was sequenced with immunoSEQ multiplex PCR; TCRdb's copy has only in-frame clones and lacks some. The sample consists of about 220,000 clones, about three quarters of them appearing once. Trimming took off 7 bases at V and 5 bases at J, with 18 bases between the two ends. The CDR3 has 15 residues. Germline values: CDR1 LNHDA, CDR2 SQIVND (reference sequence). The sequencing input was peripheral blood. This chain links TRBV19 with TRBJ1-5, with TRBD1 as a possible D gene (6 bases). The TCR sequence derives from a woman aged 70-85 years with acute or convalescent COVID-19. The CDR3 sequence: CASKGDVGVYQPQHF. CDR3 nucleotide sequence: TGTGCCAGTAAGGGGGATGTGGGGGTTTATCAGCCCCAGCATTTT.